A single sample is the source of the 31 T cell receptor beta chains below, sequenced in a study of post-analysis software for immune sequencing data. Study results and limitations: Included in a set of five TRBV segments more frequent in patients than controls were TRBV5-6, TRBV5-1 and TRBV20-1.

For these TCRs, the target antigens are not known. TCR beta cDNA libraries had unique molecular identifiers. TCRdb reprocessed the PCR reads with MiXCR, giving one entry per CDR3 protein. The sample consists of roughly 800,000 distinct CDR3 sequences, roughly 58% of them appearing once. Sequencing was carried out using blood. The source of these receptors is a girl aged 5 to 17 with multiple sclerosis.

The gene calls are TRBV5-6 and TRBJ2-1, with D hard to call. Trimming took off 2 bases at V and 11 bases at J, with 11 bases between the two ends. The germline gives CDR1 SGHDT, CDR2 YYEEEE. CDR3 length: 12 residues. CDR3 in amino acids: CASSLRSPQQFF. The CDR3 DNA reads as TGTGCCAGCAGCTTAAGAAGCCCACAGCAGTTCTTC.

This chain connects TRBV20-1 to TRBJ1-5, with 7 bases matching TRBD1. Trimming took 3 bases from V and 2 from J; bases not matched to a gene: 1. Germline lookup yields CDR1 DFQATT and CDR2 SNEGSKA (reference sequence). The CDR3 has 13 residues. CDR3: CSASGTGNQPQHF. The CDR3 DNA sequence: TGCAGTGCTAGCGGGACAGGCAATCAGCCCCAGCATTTT.

The CDR3 is CAISGQGASYKQYF. The CDR3 coding sequence is TGTGCCATCAGTGGTCAGGGTGCCTCCTACAAGCAGTACTTC. The chain recombines TRBV10-3 with TRBJ2-5; weak D call: TRBD1 (5 bases). CDR3 size: 14 residues. Germline CDR1 and CDR2: ENHRY and SYGVKD. Between the trimmed V and J ends, which lost 4 bases and 11 bases, there was a span of 20 bases.

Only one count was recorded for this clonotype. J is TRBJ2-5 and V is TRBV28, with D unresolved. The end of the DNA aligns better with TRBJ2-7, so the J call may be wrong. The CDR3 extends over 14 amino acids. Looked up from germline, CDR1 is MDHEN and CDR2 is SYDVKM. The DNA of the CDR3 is TGTGCCAGCAGTTTTCACACCCTCTCCTACGAGCAGTACTTC. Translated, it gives CASSFHTLSYEQYF.

CDR3 sequence (DNA): TGTGCCGTTCCAGGGGCAGCGGGCTACACCTTC. This translates into CAVPGAAGYTF. The rearrangement uses TRBV10-3 and TRBJ1-2; the D gene is possibly TRBD1 (6 bases). The CDR3 has 11 residues. Germline V gives CDR1 ENHRY, CDR2 SYGVKD. Trimming removed 11 bases from V and 8 bases from J, with 15 bases in between.

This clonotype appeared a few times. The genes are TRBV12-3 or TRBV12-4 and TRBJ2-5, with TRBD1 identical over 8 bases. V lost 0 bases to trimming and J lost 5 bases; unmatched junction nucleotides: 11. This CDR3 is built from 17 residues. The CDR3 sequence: CASSLARGDRGWETQYF. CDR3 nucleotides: TGTGCCAGCAGTTTAGCACGGGGCGACAGGGGTTGGGAGACCCAGTACTTC.

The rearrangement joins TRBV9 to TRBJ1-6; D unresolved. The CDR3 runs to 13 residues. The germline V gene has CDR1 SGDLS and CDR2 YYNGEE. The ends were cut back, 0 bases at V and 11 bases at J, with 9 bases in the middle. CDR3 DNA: TGTGCCAGCAGCGTAGGGGTTGTCGCACCCCTCCACTTT. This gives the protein CASSVGVVAPLHF.

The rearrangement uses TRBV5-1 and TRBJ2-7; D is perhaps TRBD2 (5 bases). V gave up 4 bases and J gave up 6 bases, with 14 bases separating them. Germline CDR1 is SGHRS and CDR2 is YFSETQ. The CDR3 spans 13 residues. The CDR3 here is CASSTDPGSEQYF. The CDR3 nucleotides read TGCGCCAGCAGCACGGACCCGGGGAGCGAGCAGTACTTC. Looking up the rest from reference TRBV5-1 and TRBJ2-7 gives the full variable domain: KAGVTQTPRYLIKTRGQQVTLSCSPISGHRSVSWYQQTPGQGLQFLFEYFSETQRNKGNFPGRFSGRQFSNSRSEMNVSTLELGDSALYLCASSTDPGSEQYFGPGTRLTVT.

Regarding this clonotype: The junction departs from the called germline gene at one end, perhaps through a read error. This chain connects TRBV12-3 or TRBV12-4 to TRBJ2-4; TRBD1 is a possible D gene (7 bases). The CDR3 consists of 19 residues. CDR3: CASSLIGQASALAKSIQYF. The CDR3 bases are TGTGCCAGCAGTTTAATCGGACAGGCTTCTGCACTAGCCAAAAGCATTCAGTACTTC.

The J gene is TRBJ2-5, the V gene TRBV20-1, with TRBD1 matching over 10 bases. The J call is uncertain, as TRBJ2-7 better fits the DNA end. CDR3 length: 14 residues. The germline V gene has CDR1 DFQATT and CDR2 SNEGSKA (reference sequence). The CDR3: CSARGGTGAYEQYF. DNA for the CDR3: TGCAGTGCTAGGGGTGGGACAGGGGCCTACGAGCAGTACTTC.

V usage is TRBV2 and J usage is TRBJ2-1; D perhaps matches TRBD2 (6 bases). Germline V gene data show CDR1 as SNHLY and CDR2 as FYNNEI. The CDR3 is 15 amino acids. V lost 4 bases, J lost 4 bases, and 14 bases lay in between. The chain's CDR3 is CASSVGRGAYNEQFF. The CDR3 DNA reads TGTGCCAGCAGTGTGGGGCGGGGTGCTTACAATGAGCAGTTCTTC.

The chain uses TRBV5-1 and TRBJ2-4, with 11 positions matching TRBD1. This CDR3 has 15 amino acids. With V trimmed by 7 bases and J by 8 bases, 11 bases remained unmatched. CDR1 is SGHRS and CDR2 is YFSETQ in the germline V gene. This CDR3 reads CASRLDWTGGYIQYF. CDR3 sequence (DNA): TGCGCCAGCCGCCTCGACTGGACAGGGGGCTACATTCAGTACTTC. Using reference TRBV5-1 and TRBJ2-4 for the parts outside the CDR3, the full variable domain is KAGVTQTPRYLIKTRGQQVTLSCSPISGHRSVSWYQQTPGQGLQFLFEYFSETQRNKGNFPGRFSGRQFSNSRSEMNVSTLELGDSALYLCASRLDWTGGYIQYFGAGTRLSVL.

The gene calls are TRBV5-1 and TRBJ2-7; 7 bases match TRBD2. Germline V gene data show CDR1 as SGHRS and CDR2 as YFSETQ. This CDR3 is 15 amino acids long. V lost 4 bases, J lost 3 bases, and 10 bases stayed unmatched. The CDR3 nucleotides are TGCGCCAGCAGCAAGAGGACGGCGGGGGACTACGAGCAGTACTTC. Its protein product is CASSKRTAGDYEQYF.

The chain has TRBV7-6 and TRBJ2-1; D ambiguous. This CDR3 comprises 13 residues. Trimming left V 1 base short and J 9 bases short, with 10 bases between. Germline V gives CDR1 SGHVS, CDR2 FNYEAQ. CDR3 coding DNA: TGTGCCAGCAGCTTAGATAGGCACACTGAGCAGTTCTTC. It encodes CASSLDRHTEQFF.

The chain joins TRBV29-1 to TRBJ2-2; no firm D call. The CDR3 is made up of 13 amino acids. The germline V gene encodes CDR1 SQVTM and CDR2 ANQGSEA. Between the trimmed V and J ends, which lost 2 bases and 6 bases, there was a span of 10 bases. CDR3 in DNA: TGCAGCGTTGAACCCATAGGCCCCGGGGAGCTGTTTTTT. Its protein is CSVEPIGPGELFF.

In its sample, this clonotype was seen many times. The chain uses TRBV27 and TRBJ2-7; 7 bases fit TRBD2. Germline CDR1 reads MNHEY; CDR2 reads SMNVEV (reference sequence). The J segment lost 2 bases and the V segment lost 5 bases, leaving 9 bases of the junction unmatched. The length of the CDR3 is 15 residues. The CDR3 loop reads CASSPPPGLPYEQYF. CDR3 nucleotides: TGTGCCAGCAGTCCACCTCCGGGACTACCCTACGAGCAGTACTTC.

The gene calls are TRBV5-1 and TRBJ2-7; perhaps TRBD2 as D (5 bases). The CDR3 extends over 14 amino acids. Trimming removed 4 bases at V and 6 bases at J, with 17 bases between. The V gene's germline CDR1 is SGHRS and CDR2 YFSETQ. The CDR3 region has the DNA TGCGCCAGCAGCCCCCGGGGATCACTCGGCGAGCAGTACTTC. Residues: CASSPRGSLGEQYF.

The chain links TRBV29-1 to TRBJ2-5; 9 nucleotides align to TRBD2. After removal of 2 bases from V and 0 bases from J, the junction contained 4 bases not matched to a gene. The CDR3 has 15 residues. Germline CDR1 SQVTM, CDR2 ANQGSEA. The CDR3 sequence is CSVERTSANQETQYF. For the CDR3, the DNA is TGCAGCGTTGAACGGACTAGCGCAAACCAAGAGACCCAGTACTTC.

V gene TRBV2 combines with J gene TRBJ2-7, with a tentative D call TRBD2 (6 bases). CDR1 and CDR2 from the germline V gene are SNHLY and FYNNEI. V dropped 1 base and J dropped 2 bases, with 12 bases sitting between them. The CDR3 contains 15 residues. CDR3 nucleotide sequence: TGTGCCAGCAGTGAAGGGCTCTCGGGGGCCTACGAGCAGTACTTC. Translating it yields CASSEGLSGAYEQYF.

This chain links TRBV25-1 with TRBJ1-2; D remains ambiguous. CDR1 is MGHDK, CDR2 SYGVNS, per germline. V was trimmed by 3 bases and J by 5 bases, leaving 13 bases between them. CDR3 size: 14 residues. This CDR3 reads CASSDSPSKYGYTF. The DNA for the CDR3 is TGTGCCAGCAGTGATTCGCCGAGTAAATATGGCTACACCTTC.

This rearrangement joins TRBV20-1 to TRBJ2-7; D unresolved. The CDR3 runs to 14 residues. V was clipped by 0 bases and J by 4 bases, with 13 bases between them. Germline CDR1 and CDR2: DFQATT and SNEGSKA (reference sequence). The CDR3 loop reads CSARDSIRFYEQYF. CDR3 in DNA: TGCAGTGCTAGAGATTCGATCCGATTTTACGAGCAGTACTTC.

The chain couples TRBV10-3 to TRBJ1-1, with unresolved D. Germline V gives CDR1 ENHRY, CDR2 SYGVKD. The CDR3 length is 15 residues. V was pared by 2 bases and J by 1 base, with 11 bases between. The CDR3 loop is CAISEGEGSNTEAFF. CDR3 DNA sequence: TGTGCCATCAGTGAGGGTGAGGGATCGAACACTGAAGCTTTCTTT.

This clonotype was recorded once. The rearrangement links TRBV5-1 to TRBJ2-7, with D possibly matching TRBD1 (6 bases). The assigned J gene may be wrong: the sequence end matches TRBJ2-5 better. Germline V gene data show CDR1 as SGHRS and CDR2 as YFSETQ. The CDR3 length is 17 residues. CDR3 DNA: TGCGCCAGCAGCTTGGTCGGGACAAATATTATACGGGAGACCCAGTACTTC. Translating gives CASSLVGTNIIRETQYF.

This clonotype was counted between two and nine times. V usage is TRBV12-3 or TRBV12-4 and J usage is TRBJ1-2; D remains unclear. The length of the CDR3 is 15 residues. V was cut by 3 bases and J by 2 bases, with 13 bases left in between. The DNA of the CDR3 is TGTGCCAGCAGTTTGACCCGGCACGGGAACTATGGCTACACCTTC. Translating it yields CASSLTRHGNYGYTF.

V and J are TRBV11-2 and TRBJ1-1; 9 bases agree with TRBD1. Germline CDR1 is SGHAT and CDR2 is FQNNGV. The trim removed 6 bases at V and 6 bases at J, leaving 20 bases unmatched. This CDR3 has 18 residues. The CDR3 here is CASRFSFRDRDTVPEAFF. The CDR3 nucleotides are TGTGCCAGCAGGTTTAGCTTCCGGGACAGGGATACGGTACCTGAAGCTTTCTTT.

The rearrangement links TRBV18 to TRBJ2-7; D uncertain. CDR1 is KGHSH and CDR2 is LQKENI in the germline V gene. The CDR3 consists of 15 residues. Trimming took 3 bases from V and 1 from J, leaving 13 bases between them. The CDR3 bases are TGTGCCAGCTCACCGACCTCGAGCGTATCCTACGAGCAGTACTTC. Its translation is CASSPTSSVSYEQYF. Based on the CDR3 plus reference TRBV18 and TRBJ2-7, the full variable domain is NAGVMQNPRHLVRRRGQEARLRCSPMKGHSHVYWYRQLPEEGLKFMVYLQKENIIDESGMPKERFSAEFPKEGPSILRIQQVVRGDSAAYFCASSPTSSVSYEQYFGPGTRLTVT.

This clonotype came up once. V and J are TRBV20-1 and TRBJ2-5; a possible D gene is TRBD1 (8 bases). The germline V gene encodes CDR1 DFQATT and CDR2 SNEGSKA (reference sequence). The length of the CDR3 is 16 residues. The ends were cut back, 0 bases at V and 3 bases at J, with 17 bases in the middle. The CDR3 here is CSARDPSQGGEETQYF. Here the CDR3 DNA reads TGCAGTGCTAGAGATCCCTCACAGGGGGGGGAAGAGACCCAGTACTTC.

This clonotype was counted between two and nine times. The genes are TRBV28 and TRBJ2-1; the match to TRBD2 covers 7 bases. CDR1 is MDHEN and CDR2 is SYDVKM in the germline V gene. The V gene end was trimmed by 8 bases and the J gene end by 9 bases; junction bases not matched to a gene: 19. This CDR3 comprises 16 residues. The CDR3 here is CASGNRGLGRWSEQFF. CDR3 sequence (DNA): TGTGCCAGCGGCAACCGCGGACTAGGAAGGTGGAGTGAGCAGTTCTTC. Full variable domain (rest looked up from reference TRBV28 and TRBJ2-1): DVKVTQSSRYLVKRTGEKVFLECVQDMDHENMFWYRQDPGLGLRLIYFSYDVKMKEKGDIPEGYSVSREKKERFSLILESASTNQTSMYLCASGNRGLGRWSEQFFGPGTRLTVL.

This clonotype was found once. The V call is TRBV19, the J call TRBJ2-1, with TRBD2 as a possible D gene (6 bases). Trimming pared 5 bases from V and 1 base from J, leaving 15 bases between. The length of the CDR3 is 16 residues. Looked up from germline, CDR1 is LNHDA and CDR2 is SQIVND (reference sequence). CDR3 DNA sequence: TGTGCCAGTAGTTTCGCGGGATCAGGGTCCTACAATGAGCAGTTCTTC. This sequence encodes CASSFAGSGSYNEQFF.

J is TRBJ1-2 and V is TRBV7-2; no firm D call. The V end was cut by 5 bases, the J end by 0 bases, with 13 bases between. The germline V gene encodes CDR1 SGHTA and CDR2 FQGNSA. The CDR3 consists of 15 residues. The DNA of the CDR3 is TGTGCCAGCAGCGTCAGGAATCAAGCTAACTATGGCTACACCTTC. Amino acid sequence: CASSVRNQANYGYTF.

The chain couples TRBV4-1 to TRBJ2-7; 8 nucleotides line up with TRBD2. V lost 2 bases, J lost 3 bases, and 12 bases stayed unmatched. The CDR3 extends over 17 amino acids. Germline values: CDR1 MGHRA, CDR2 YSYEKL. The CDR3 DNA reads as TGCGCCAGCAGCCAACAACTAGCGGAGACATTTATCTACGAGCAGTACTTC. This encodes CASSQQLAETFIYEQYF.